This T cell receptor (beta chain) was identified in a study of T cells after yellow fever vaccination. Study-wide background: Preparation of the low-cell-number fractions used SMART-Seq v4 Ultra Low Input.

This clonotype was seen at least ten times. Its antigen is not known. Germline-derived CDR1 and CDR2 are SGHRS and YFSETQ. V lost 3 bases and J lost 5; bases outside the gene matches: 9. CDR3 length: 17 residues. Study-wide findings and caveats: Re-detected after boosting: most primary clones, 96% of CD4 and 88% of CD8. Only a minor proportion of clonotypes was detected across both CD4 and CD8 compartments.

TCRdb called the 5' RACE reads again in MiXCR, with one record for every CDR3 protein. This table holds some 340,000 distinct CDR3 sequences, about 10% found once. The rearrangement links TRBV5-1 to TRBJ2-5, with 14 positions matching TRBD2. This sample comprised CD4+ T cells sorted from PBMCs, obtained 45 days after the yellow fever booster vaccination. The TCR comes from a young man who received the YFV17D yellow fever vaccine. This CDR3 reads CASSWTSGGSGGETQYF. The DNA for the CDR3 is TGCGCCAGCAGCTGGACTAGCGGGGGGTCAGGAGGGGAGACCCAGTACTTC.